One sample yielded the 22 T cell receptor beta chains listed below, sequenced in a study of blood T cells in healthy people across ages. With a J-beta primer mix and a sample-barcoded 5' primer, a second PCR ran 7 to 11 cycles. TCRdb recomputed calls from the 5' RACE reads with MiXCR, one row per CDR3 protein. The data show around 1,800,000 distinct CDR3 sequences, about 39% seen once. The sequencing input was blood. These receptors were taken from a human donor in good health.

Here the CDR3 reads CASSLWFDRGSGTQYF. The CDR3, as DNA: TGTGCCAGCAGCTTATGGTTTGACAGGGGGTCGGGTACGCAGTATTTT. The chain employs TRBV7-6 and TRBJ2-3; TRBD1 aligns across 9 bases. J gave up 8 bases and V 2 bases, and 11 bases lay outside the gene matches. This CDR3 region has 16 residues. Germline CDR1 and CDR2: SGHVS and FNYEAQ.

This clonotype has more than one count but fewer than ten. The CDR3 region is CATSDLRGYQETQFF. CDR3 coding DNA: TGTGCCACCAGTGATTTGCGGGGCTACCAAGAGACCCAGTTCTTC. This sequence joins TRBV24-1 and TRBJ2-5, with D perhaps given as TRBD1 or TRBD2 (5 bases each). TRBJ2-1 matches the DNA end more closely, so the J call is doubtful. Germline V lookup: CDR1 KGHDR, CDR2 SFDVKD. The CDR3 consists of 15 residues.

This chain connects TRBV27 to TRBJ2-5, with a weak D call TRBD2 (6 bases). V was clipped by 4 bases and J by 5 bases, with 11 bases between them. The CDR3 length is 13 residues. CDR1 is MNHEY, CDR2 SMNVEV, per germline (reference sequence). CDR3 sequence (DNA): TGTGCCAGCAGTTCGGGACTTTGGGAGACCCAGTACTTC. It is translated as CASSSGLWETQYF.

This clonotype turned up a few times. The CDR3 ends on some other residue instead of the conserved phenylalanine or tryptophan, so this is likely a read error. The V call is TRBV25-1, the J call TRBJ2-1, with D perhaps matching TRBD1 (5 bases). This CDR3 spans 18 amino acids. With 3 bases removed from V and 7 bases from J, the gap between germline ends came to 25 bases. CDR1 and CDR2 from the germline V gene are MGHDK and SYGVNS. The DNA of the CDR3 is TGTGCCAGCAGTGAGCCTCTTTATCAGACAGTGGCGAAAAATGAGCAGTTCTTA. This translates into CASSEPLYQTVAKNEQFL.

The rearrangement joins TRBV4-2 to TRBJ2-7, with 7 bases fitting TRBD2. TRBJ2-1 matches the DNA end more closely, so the J call is doubtful. Germline V gene lookup returns CDR1 LGHNA and CDR2 YNFKEQ. The CDR3 runs 17 residues. The CDR3: CASSLAGRLTEYNEQFF. The CDR3 DNA follows: TGTGCCAGCAGCTTAGCGGGCCGATTGACAGAATACAATGAGCAGTTCTTC.

In this sample, this clonotype turned up a few times. J is TRBJ1-2 and V is TRBV2; 7 nucleotides line up with TRBD1. The germline V gene has CDR1 SNHLY and CDR2 FYNNEI. V lost 7 bases, J lost 4 bases, and 3 bases stayed unmatched. The CDR3 runs 12 residues. In DNA form, the CDR3 reads TGTGCCAGCAACAGGGACAGCTATGGCTACACCTTC. Amino acids: CASNRDSYGYTF.

The CDR3 coding sequence is TGTGCCAGCAGTTCCCCCACCTGGGGACAGTCTGAAGCTTTCTTT. It codes for CASSSPTWGQSEAFF. This sequence joins TRBV12-3 or TRBV12-4 and TRBJ1-1, with 7 bases that match TRBD1. This CDR3 region has 15 residues. The J segment lost 6 bases and the V segment lost 4 bases, leaving 11 bases of the junction unmatched.

This clonotype turned up a few times. The genes are TRBV7-9 and TRBJ2-1; D perhaps matches TRBD1 (5 bases). The CDR3 sequence is 15 residues long. V was pared by 7 bases and J by 1 base, with 14 bases between. Germline V gene sequence: CDR1 SEHNR, CDR2 FQNEAQ (reference sequence). CDR3 sequence (DNA): TGTGCCAGCAACAAACCTCAGGGTTCCTACAATGAGCAGTTCTTC. Protein sequence: CASNKPQGSYNEQFF.

This chain joins TRBV13 and TRBJ2-1; the D gene could be TRBD1 or TRBD2 (6 bases each). Germline CDR1 is PRHDT and CDR2 is FYEKMQ (reference sequence). CDR3 length: 17 residues. Trimming removed 1 base from V and 5 bases from J, with 18 bases in between. The CDR3 region has the DNA TGTGCCAGCAGCTTAGAGGTGATTCGGGGGCGCAACAATGAGCAGTTCTTC. Encoded protein: CASSLEVIRGRNNEQFF.

This clonotype was detected only a few times. The chain links TRBV7-2 to TRBJ2-1; 8 bases are a match to TRBD1. With 6 bases clipped from V and 5 bases from J, the junction kept 6 bases outside the gene matches. Germline V gene lookup returns CDR1 SGHTA and CDR2 FQGNSA. The CDR3 has 14 residues. CDR3 amino acids: CASRDREWHNEQFF. The CDR3 DNA reads TGTGCCAGCAGGGACAGGGAATGGCACAATGAGCAGTTCTTC.

This clonotype was seen a few times. This chain links TRBV2 with TRBJ2-4, with TRBD2 identical over 7 bases. Germline loops: CDR1 SNHLY, CDR2 FYNNEI. The CDR3 is 16 amino acids. J lost 0 bases, V lost 3 bases, and 5 bases had no gene match. The CDR3 here is CASSEGDYIAKNIQYF. In DNA, the CDR3 is TGTGCCAGCAGTGAGGGGGACTACATAGCCAAAAACATTCAGTACTTC.

The chain combines TRBV29-1 with TRBJ1-2; TRBD1 agrees at 10 bases. The CDR3 runs to 13 residues. Per the germline V gene, CDR1 is SQVTM and CDR2 is ANQGSEA. J gave up 7 bases and V 7 bases, and 9 bases lay outside the gene matches. Here the CDR3 reads CSAAPGQGTGYTF. In DNA form, the CDR3 reads TGCAGCGCCGCGCCGGGACAGGGGACTGGCTACACCTTC.

In its sample, this clonotype was seen a few times. This sequence joins TRBV9 and TRBJ2-4; D is possibly TRBD1 or TRBD2 (6 bases each). This CDR3 comprises 14 residues. Trimming shortened V by 2 bases and J by 3 bases, and 9 bases separated the two germline ends. Germline V gene data show CDR1 as SGDLS and CDR2 as YYNGEE. In DNA form, the CDR3 reads TGTGCCAGCAGCGTGGGGGGACACAAAAACATTCAGTACTTC. Amino acid sequence: CASSVGGHKNIQYF.

This clonotype was observed a few times. The chain links TRBV20-1 to TRBJ2-3; D unresolved. Germline V lookup: CDR1 DFQATT, CDR2 SNEGSKA (reference sequence). V was clipped by 1 base and J by 8 bases, with 16 bases between them. The CDR3 has 14 amino acids. CDR3 nucleotides: TGCAGTGCTAGAGGCCTCCCTCTTTTTGGTACGCAGTATTTT. The encoded protein is CSARGLPLFGTQYF.

CDR3 loop: CSVNQGAGQPQHF. The CDR3 coding sequence is TGCAGCGTTAACCAGGGTGCGGGACAGCCCCAGCATTTT. The chain joins TRBV29-1 to TRBJ1-5; D may be TRBD1 (5 bases). Between the trimmed V and J ends, which lost 5 bases and 7 bases, there was a span of 15 bases. This CDR3 region has 13 residues. Germline lookup yields CDR1 SQVTM and CDR2 ANQGSEA.

A few counts support this clonotype. The chain has TRBV6-6 and TRBJ2-3; TRBD2 agrees at 14 bases. V trimming: 5 bases; J trimming: 5 bases; junction bases outside the gene matches: 3. This CDR3 has 15 residues. Germline V gives CDR1 MNHNY, CDR2 SVGAGI (reference sequence). CDR3 DNA sequence: TGTGCCAGCAGTGGGACTAGCGGGGGTGGAGATACGCAGTATTTT. It specifies CASSGTSGGGDTQYF.

The chain joins TRBV5-1 to TRBJ2-5; TRBD1 aligns across 9 bases. In germline, CDR1 is SGHRS, CDR2 YFSETQ. This CDR3 has 15 amino acids. V shed 4 bases and J 0 bases; nucleotides not matched to a gene: 4. CDR3 in amino acids: CASSPRDRDQETQYF. The CDR3 DNA reads TGCGCCAGCAGCCCCCGGGACAGGGACCAAGAGACCCAGTACTTC.

The rearrangement uses TRBV24-1 and TRBJ2-3, with D possibly matching TRBD2 (6 bases). Germline loops: CDR1 KGHDR, CDR2 SFDVKD. The CDR3 sequence is 14 residues long. V was clipped by 9 bases and J by 4 bases, with 16 bases between them. CDR3 DNA: TGTGCCACCTCCCGACCGGGGGAGTCAGATACGCAGTATTTT. This translates into CATSRPGESDTQYF.

The V and J genes are TRBV18 and TRBJ1-6; 9 nucleotides match TRBD1. CDR1 and CDR2 (germline): KGHSH, LQKENI. CDR3 length: 16 amino acids. Trimming took 1 base from V and 6 from J; bases not matched to a gene: 4. The CDR3 region has the DNA TGTGCCAGCTCACCACGGACAGGGGATAGTAATTCACCCCTCCACTTT. This gives the protein CASSPRTGDSNSPLHF.

This CDR3 is CASSQDVGYRAFF. The CDR3 DNA is TGCGCCAGCAGCCAAGACGTGGGTTATCGAGCTTTCTTT. V usage is TRBV4-1 and J usage is TRBJ1-1; D is unclear. The CDR3 runs 13 residues. Between the trimmed V and J ends, which lost 0 bases and 10 bases, there was a span of 12 bases. Germline CDR1 MGHRA, CDR2 YSYEKL.

The chain couples TRBV7-2 to TRBJ2-7; 7 bases map to TRBD1. V lost 1 base and J lost 3; bases outside the gene matches: 6. From germline, CDR1 is SGHTA and CDR2 FQGNSA. The CDR3 length is 15 residues. The CDR3 is CASSLEQGMFYEQYF. CDR3 DNA sequence: TGTGCCAGCAGCTTAGAACAGGGGATGTTCTACGAGCAGTACTTC.

The V call is TRBV20-1, the J call TRBJ2-7, with TRBD2 matching over 9 bases. The CDR3 totals 14 residues. Germline V gene lookup returns CDR1 DFQATT and CDR2 SNEGSKA (reference sequence). J was trimmed by 3 bases and V by 8 bases; bases with no gene match: 11. For the CDR3, the DNA is TGCAGTTCACATAGCGGGGGTCAAGACTACGAGCAGTACTTC. Its translation is CSSHSGGQDYEQYF.